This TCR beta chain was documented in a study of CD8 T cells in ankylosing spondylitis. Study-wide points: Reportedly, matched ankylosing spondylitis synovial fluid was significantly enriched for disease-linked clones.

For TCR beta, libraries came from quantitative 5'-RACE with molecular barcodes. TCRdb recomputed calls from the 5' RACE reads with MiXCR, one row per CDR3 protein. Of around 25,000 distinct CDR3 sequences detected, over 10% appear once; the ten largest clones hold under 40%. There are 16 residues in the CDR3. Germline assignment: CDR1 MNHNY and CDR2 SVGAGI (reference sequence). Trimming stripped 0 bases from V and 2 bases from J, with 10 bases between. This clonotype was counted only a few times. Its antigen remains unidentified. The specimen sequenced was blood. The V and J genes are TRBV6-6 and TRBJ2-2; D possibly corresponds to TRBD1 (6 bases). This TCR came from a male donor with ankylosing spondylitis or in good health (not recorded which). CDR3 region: CASSYSGRGNTGELFF. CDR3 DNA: TGTGCCAGCAGTTACTCCGGCAGGGGTAACACCGGGGAGCTGTTTTTT.